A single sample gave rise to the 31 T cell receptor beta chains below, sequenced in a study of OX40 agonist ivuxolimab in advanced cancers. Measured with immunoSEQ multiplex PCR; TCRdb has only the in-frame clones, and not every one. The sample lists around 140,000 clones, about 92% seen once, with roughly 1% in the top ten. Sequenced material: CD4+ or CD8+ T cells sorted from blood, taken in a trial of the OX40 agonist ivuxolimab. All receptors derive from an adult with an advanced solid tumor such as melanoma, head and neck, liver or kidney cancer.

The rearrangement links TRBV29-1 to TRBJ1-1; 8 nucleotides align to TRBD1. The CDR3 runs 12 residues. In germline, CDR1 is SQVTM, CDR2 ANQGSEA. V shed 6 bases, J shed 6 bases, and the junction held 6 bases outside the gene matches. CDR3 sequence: CSVGQGNAEAFF. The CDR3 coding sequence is TGCAGCGTCGGACAGGGTAACGCTGAAGCTTTCTTT. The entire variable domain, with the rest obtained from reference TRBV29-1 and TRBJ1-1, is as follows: SAVISQKPSRDICQRGTSLTIQCQVDSQVTMMFWYRQQPGQSLTLIATANQGSEATYESGFVIDKFPISRPNLTFSTLTVSNMSPEDSSIYLCSVGQGNAEAFFGQGTRLTVV.

CDR3 nucleotide sequence: TGTGCCAGCTCACCACCTCGGACTAGCGAGGCTTACGAGCAGTACTTC. Translation: CASSPPRTSEAYEQYF. The genes are TRBV18 and TRBJ2-7; 9 bases agree with TRBD2. With V trimmed by 0 bases and J by 4 bases, 7 bases remained unmatched. CDR3 length: 16 amino acids. CDR1 and CDR2 from the germline V gene are KGHSH and LQKENI.

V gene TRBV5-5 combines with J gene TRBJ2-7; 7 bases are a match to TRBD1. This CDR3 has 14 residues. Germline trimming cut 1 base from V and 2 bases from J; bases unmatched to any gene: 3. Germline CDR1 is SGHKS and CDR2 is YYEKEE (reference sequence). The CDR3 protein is CASSLTGTAYEQYF. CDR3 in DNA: TGTGCCAGCAGCTTGACCGGGACAGCCTACGAGCAGTACTTC.

The CDR3 DNA is TGTGCCAGCAGCGCCGGGACTAGCGGGACCGGGGAGCTGTTTTTT. This codes for CASSAGTSGTGELFF. This chain joins TRBV28 and TRBJ2-2, with 12 bases identical to TRBD2. Germline trimming cut 6 bases from V and 5 bases from J; bases unmatched to any gene: 4. In germline, CDR1 is MDHEN, CDR2 SYDVKM. The CDR3 is made up of 15 amino acids.

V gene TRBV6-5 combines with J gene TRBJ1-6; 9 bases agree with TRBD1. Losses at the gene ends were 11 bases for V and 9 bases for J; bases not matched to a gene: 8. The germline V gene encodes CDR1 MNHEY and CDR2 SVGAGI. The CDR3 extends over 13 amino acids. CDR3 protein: CAVGTGLTSPLHF. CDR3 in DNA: TGTGCCGTAGGGACAGGGCTTACTTCACCCCTCCACTTT.

The CDR3 region has the DNA TGTGCCAGCAGCCAAGCTGGTCGAAAAGCTGAAGCTTTCTTT. Its protein is CASSQAGRKAEAFF. The V gene is TRBV14, the J gene TRBJ1-1; D is undetermined. Deletions cut 1 base from V and 6 bases from J, with 12 bases between. The CDR3 runs 14 residues. Germline CDR1 SGHDN, CDR2 FVKESK.

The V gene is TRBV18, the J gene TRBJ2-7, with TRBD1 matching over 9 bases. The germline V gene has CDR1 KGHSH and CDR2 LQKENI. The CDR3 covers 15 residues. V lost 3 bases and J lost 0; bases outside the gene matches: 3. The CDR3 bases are TGTGCCAGCTCACCCGGACAGGGGCACTCCTACGAGCAGTACTTC. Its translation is CASSPGQGHSYEQYF. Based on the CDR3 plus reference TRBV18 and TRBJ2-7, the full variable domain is NAGVMQNPRHLVRRRGQEARLRCSPMKGHSHVYWYRQLPEEGLKFMVYLQKENIIDESGMPKERFSAEFPKEGPSILRIQQVVRGDSAAYFCASSPGQGHSYEQYFGPGTRLTVT.

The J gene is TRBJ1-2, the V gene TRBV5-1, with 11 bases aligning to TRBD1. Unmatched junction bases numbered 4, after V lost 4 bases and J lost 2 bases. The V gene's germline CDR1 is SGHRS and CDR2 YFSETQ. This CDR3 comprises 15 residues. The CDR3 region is CASSRTGGTNYGYTF. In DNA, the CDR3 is TGCGCCAGCAGCCGGACAGGGGGCACAAACTATGGCTACACCTTC. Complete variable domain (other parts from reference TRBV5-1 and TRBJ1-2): KAGVTQTPRYLIKTRGQQVTLSCSPISGHRSVSWYQQTPGQGLQFLFEYFSETQRNKGNFPGRFSGRQFSNSRSEMNVSTLELGDSALYLCASSRTGGTNYGYTFGSGTRLTVV.

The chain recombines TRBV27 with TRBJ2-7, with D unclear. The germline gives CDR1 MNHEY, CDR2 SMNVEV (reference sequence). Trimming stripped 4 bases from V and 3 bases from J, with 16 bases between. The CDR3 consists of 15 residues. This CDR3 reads CASSSSSRPDYEQYF. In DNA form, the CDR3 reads TGTGCCAGCAGTTCAAGTTCCCGACCCGACTACGAGCAGTACTTC.

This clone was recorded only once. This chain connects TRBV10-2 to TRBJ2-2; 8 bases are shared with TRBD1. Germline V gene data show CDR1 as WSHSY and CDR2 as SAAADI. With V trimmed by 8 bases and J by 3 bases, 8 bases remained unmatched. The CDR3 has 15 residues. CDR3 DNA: TGCGCCAGCGTCCGACAGGGGTCGGACACCGGGGAGCTGTTTTTT. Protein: CASVRQGSDTGELFF.

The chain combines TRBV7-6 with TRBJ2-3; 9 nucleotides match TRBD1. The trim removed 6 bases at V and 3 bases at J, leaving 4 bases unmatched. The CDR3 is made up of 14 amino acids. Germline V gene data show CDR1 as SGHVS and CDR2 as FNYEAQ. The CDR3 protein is CASSSGQGTDTQYF. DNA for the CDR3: TGTGCCAGCAGTTCCGGACAGGGGACAGATACGCAGTATTTT.

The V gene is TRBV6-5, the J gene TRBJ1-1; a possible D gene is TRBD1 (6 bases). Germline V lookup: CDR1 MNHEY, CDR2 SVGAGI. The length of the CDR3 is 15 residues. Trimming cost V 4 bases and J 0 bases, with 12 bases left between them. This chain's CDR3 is CASSLGGGMNTEAFF. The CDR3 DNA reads TGTGCCAGCAGTTTAGGAGGGGGAATGAACACTGAAGCTTTCTTT.

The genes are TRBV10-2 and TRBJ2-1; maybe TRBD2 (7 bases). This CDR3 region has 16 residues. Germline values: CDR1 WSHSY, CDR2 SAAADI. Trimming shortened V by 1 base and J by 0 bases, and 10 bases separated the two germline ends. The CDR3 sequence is CASSEWGGASYNEQFF. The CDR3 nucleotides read TGCGCCAGCAGTGAGTGGGGGGGGGCCTCCTACAATGAGCAGTTCTTC.

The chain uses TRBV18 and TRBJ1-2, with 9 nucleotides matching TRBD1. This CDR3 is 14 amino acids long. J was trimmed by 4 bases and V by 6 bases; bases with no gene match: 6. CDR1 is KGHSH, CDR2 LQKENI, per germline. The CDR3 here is CASSETGGSYGYTF. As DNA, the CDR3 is TGTGCCAGCTCCGAAACAGGGGGCAGCTATGGCTACACCTTC.

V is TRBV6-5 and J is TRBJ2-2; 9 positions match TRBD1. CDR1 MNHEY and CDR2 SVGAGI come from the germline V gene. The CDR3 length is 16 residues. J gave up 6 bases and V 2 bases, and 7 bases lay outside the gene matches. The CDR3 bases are TGTGCCAGCAGTTACGGGACAGGGATCGAGGCCGGGGAGCTGTTTTTT. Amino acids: CASSYGTGIEAGELFF.

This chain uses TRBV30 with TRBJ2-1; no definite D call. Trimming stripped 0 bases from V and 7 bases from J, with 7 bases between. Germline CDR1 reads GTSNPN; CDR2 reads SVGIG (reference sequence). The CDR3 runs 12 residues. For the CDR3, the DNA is TGTGCCTGGAGTGTATACCGGAATGAGCAGTTCTTC. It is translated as CAWSVYRNEQFF. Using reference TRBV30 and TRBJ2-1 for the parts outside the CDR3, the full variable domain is SQTIHQWPATLVQPVGSPLSLECTVEGTSNPNLYWYRQAAGRGLQLLFYSVGIGQISSEVPQNLSASRPQDRQFILSSKKLLLSDSGFYLCAWSVYRNEQFFGPGTRLTVL.

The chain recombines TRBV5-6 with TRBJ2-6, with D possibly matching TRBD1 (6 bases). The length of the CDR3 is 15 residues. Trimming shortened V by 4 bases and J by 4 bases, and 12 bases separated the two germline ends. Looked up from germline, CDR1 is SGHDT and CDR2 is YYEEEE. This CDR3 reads CASSARGTGANVLTF. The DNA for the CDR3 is TGTGCCAGCAGCGCCAGGGGTACAGGGGCCAACGTCCTGACTTTC.

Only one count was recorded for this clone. The CDR3 reads CSAGSIETQYF. The CDR3 bases are TGCAGTGCCGGATCAATAGAGACCCAGTACTTC. The chain recombines TRBV20-1 with TRBJ2-5; no clear D. From germline, CDR1 is DFQATT and CDR2 SNEGSKA (reference sequence). The V end was cut by 6 bases, the J end by 4 bases, with 9 bases between. The CDR3 has 11 residues.

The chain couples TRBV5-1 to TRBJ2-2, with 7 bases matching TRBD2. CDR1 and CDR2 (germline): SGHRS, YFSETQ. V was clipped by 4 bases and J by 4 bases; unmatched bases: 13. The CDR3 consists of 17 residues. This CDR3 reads CASSLLLGGGGTGELFF. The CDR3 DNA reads TGCGCCAGCAGCCTACTCCTTGGCGGGGGTGGCACCGGGGAGCTGTTTTTT.

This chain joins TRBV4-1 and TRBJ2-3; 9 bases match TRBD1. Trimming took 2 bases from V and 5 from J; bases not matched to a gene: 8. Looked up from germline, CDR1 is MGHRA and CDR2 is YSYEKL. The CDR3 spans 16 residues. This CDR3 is CASSQPQGAVQDTQYF. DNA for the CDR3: TGCGCCAGCAGCCAACCACAGGGGGCAGTCCAAGATACGCAGTATTTT.

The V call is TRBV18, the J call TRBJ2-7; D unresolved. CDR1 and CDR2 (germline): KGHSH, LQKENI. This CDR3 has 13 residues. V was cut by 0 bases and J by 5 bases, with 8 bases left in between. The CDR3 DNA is TGTGCCAGCTCACCACCTTCGTCTAACGAGCAGTACTTC. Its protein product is CASSPPSSNEQYF.

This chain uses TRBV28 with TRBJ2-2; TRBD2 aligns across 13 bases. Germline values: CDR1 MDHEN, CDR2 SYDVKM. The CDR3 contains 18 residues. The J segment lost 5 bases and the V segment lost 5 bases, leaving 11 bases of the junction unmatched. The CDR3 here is CASSGSGLAGSITGELFF. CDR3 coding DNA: TGTGCCAGCAGTGGCTCGGGACTAGCGGGATCCATAACCGGGGAGCTGTTTTTT.

The CDR3, as DNA: TGTGCCACCAGCAGAGGGTCTTGGGAGAATGAAGCTTTCTTT. It encodes CATSRGSWENEAFF. The rearrangement uses TRBV15 and TRBJ1-1; D unclear. The length of the CDR3 is 14 residues. Trimming stripped 1 base from V and 7 bases from J, with 13 bases between. CDR1 is LNHNV and CDR2 is YYDKDF in the germline V gene (reference sequence).

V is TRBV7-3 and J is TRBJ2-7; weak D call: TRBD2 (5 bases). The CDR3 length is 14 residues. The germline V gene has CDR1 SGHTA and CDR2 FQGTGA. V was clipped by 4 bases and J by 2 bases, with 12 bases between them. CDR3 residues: CASSSGLDPYEQYF. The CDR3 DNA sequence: TGTGCCAGCAGCTCCGGACTCGACCCCTACGAGCAGTACTTC.

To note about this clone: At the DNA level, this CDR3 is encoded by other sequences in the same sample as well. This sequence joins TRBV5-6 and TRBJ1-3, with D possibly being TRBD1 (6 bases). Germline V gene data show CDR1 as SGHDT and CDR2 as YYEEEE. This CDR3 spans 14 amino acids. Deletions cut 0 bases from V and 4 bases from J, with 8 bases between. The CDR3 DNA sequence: TGTGCCAGCAGCTTGGTGGGGGCGGGAAACACCATATATTTT. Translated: CASSLVGAGNTIYF.

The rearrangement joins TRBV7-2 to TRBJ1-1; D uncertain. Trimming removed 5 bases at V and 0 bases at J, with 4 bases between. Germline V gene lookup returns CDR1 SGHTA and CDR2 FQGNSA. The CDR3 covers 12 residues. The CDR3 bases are TGTGCCAGCAGCGTATTGAACACTGAAGCTTTCTTT. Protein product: CASSVLNTEAFF.

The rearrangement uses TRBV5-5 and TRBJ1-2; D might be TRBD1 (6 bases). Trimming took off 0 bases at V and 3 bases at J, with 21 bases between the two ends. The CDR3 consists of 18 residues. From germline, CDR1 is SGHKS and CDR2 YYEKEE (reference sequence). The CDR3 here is CASSLVLTAGGPDYGYTF. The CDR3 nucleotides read TGTGCCAGCAGCTTGGTGTTAACTGCGGGGGGCCCCGACTATGGCTACACCTTC.

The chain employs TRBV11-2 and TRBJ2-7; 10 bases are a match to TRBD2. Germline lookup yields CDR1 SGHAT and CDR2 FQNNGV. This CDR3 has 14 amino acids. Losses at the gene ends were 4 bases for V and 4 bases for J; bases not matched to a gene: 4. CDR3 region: CASSSLAGVYEQYF. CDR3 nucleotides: TGTGCCAGCAGCTCCCTAGCGGGAGTGTACGAGCAGTACTTC. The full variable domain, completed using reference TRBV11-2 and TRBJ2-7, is EAGVAQSPRYKIIEKRQSVAFWCNPISGHATLYWYQQILGQGPKLLIQFQNNGVVDDSQLPKDRFSAERLKGVDSTLKIQPAKLEDSAVYLCASSSLAGVYEQYFGPGTRLTVT.

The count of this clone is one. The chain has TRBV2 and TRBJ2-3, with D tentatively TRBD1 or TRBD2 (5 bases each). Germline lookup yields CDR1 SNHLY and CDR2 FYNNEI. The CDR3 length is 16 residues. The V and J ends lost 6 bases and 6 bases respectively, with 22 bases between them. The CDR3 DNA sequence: TGTGCCAGCAGCCGTGGGGACCCCCGCGGTTCTGATACGCAGTATTTT. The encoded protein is CASSRGDPRGSDTQYF.

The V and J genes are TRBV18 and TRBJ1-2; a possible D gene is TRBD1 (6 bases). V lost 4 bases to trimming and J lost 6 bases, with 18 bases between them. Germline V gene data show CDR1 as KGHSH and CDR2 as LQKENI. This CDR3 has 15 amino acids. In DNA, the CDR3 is TGTGCCAGCTCACAAACACGGACAGAGGTGGATGGCTACACCTTC. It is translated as CASSQTRTEVDGYTF.

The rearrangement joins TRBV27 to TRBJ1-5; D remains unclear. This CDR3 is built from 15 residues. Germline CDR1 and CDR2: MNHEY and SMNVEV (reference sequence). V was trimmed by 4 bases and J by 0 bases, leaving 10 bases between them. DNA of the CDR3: TGTGCCAGCAGTTGGGCTAGGGATAGCAATCAGCCCCAGCATTTT. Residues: CASSWARDSNQPQHF.